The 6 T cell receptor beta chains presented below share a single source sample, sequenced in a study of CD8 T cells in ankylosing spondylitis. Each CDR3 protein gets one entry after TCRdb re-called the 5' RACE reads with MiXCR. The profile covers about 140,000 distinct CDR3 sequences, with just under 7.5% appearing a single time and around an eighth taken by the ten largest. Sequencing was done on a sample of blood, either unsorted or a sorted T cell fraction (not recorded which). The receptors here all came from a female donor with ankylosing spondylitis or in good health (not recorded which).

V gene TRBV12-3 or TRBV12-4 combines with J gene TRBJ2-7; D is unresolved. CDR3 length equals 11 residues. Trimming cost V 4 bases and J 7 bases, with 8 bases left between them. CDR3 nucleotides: TGTGCCAGCAGTTCCGACATGGAGCAGTACTTC. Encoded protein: CASSSDMEQYF.

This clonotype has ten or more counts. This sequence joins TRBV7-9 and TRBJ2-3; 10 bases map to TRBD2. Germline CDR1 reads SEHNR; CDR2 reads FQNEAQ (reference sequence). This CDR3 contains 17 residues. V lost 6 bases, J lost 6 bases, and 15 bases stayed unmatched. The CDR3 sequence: CASRFERPSGGRDTQYF. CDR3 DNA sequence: TGTGCCAGCAGATTCGAGCGGCCTAGCGGGGGCCGGGATACGCAGTATTTT.

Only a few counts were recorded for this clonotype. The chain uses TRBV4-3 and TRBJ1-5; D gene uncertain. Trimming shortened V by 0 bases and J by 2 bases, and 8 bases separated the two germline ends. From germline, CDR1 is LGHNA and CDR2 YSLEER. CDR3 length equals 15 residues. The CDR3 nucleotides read TGCGCCAGCAGCCAAGAAAGGGCCCGCAATCAGCCCCAGCATTTT. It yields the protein CASSQERARNQPQHF.

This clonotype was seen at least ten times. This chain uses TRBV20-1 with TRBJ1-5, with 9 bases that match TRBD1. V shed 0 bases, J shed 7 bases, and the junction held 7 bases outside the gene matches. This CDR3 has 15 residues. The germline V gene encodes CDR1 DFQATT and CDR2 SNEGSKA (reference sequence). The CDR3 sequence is CSAREGGQGEQPQHF. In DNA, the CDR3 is TGCAGTGCTAGAGAGGGGGGACAGGGAGAACAGCCCCAGCATTTT.

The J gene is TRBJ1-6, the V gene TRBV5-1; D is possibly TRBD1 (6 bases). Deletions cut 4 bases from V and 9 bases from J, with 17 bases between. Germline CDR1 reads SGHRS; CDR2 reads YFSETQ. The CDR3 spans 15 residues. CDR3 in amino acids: CASSPDGQGLSPLHF. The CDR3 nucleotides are TGCGCCAGCAGCCCCGACGGGCAGGGGCTTTCACCCCTCCACTTT. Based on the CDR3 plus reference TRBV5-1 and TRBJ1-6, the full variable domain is KAGVTQTPRYLIKTRGQQVTLSCSPISGHRSVSWYQQTPGQGLQFLFEYFSETQRNKGNFPGRFSGRQFSNSRSEMNVSTLELGDSALYLCASSPDGQGLSPLHFGNGTRLTVT.

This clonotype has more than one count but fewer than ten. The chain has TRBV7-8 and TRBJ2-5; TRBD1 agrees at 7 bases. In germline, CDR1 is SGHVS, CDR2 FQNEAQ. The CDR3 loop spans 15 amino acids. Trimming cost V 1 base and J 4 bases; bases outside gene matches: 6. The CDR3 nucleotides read TGTGCCAGCAGCTTAGAGGGGGCGAGGGGAGAGACCCAGTACTTC. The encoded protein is CASSLEGARGETQYF.